Below, 10 T cell receptor beta chains from the same sample are listed, as sequenced in a study of vaccination and CD4 T cells after COVID-19. The treatment here: roughly nine-day PBMC culture with coronavirus spike peptide pools or control peptides (ViraFEST assay). The Oncomine TCR Beta short-read assay was applied to DNA of cultured CD4+ T cells. TCRdb analysed the PCR reads with MiXCR anew, one entry per CDR3 protein. The sample holds over 7,000 distinct CDR3 sequences, around 50% seen once. The antigens of these receptors remain unknown. The sequencing sample was made of CD4+ T cells from blood, cultured in vitro. The receptor set was obtained from a human donor who had recovered from COVID-19.

V and J are TRBV18 and TRBJ1-2; TRBD1 matches 7 bases. This CDR3 region has 16 residues. The V gene's germline CDR1 is KGHSH and CDR2 LQKENI. V lost 3 bases, J lost 6 bases, and 13 bases stayed unmatched. In DNA, the CDR3 is TGTGCCAGCTCACCGAGCCGACAGGGAAGTAGGGATGGCTACACCTTC. It is translated as CASSPSRQGSRDGYTF.

The chain couples TRBV14 to TRBJ2-5; D is unresolved. V was cut by 2 bases and J by 2 bases, with 9 bases left in between. The CDR3 consists of 14 residues. Germline lookup yields CDR1 SGHDN and CDR2 FVKESK. The CDR3 nucleotides read TGTGCCAGCAGCCAAAACCTAGGACAAGAGACCCAGTACTTC. Protein sequence: CASSQNLGQETQYF.

The CDR3 coding sequence is TGTGCCTGGAGTGGAATTGGCGATCAGCCCCAGCATTTT. Protein: CAWSGIGDQPQHF. This rearrangement joins TRBV30 to TRBJ1-5; D not resolved. Germline V gene lookup returns CDR1 GTSNPN and CDR2 SVGIG (reference sequence). V dropped 1 base and J dropped 5 bases, with 9 bases sitting between them. There are 13 residues in the CDR3. Based on the CDR3 plus reference TRBV30 and TRBJ1-5, the full variable domain is SQTIHQWPATLVQPVGSPLSLECTVEGTSNPNLYWYRQAAGRGLQLLFYSVGIGQISSEVPQNLSASRPQDRQFILSSKKLLLSDSGFYLCAWSGIGDQPQHFGDGTRLSIL.

The gene calls are TRBV9 and TRBJ1-5, with 7 bases lining up with TRBD1. Germline V gene data show CDR1 as SGDLS and CDR2 as YYNGEE. V lost 4 bases to trimming and J lost 6 bases; unmatched junction nucleotides: 7. The CDR3 runs to 14 residues. CDR3 sequence (DNA): TGTGCCAGCAGCACCACAGGGGCAGGTCAGCCCCAGCATTTT. Its protein product is CASSTTGAGQPQHF.

The chain joins TRBV5-1 to TRBJ1-2; TRBD1 matches 7 bases. CDR1 and CDR2 from the germline V gene are SGHRS and YFSETQ. Germline trimming cut 4 bases from V and 4 bases from J; bases unmatched to any gene: 7. The CDR3 consists of 14 residues. CDR3 residues: CASSPGTAIYGYTF. The CDR3 region has the DNA TGCGCCAGCAGCCCCGGGACAGCGATCTATGGCTACACCTTC.

This clonotype was observed a few times. The V gene is TRBV5-4, the J gene TRBJ2-2, with D perhaps TRBD2 (6 bases). The CDR3 runs to 15 residues. Per germline, CDR1 SGHNT and CDR2 YYREEE (reference sequence). The germline V and J ends were trimmed by 0 bases and 0 bases, with 6 bases remaining between them. The CDR3 DNA is TGTGCCAGCAGCTTGGGCGGGGCGAACACCGGGGAGCTGTTTTTT. This translates into CASSLGGANTGELFF.

The chain is built from TRBV20-1 and TRBJ2-3; 14 bases fit TRBD2. Trimming removed 6 bases from V and 5 bases from J; junction bases left unmatched: 7. The germline V gene encodes CDR1 DFQATT and CDR2 SNEGSKA (reference sequence). The CDR3 extends over 15 amino acids. The CDR3 reads CSAPGLAGAGDTQYF. The CDR3 DNA reads as TGCAGTGCCCCGGGACTAGCGGGAGCGGGAGATACGCAGTATTTT.

The chain joins TRBV10-2 to TRBJ1-2; D is possibly TRBD1 (5 bases). This CDR3 spans 14 amino acids. Trimming cost V 8 bases and J 4 bases, with 17 bases left between them. Germline CDR1 is WSHSY and CDR2 is SAAADI. CDR3 nucleotides: TGCGCCAGCTACAGCATAGGGGTCGCCTATGGCTACACCTTC. Protein sequence: CASYSIGVAYGYTF.

This sequence joins TRBV12-3 or TRBV12-4 and TRBJ1-3; no clear D gene. CDR3 length: 14 amino acids. The V gene lost 6 bases and the J gene lost 0 bases, with 9 bases spanning the gap. The CDR3 sequence is CASSNSGSGNTIYF. The CDR3 DNA reads TGTGCCAGCAGCAACAGCGGCTCTGGAAACACCATATATTTT.

The V and J genes are TRBV19 and TRBJ1-3; 7 positions agree with TRBD1. The CDR3 has 14 residues. Losses at the gene ends were 7 bases for V and 4 bases for J; bases not matched to a gene: 7. From germline, CDR1 is LNHDA and CDR2 SQIVND (reference sequence). The CDR3 nucleotides are TGTGCCAGTACGAGCGGGACAGCAGGAAACACCATATATTTT. Amino acids: CASTSGTAGNTIYF.